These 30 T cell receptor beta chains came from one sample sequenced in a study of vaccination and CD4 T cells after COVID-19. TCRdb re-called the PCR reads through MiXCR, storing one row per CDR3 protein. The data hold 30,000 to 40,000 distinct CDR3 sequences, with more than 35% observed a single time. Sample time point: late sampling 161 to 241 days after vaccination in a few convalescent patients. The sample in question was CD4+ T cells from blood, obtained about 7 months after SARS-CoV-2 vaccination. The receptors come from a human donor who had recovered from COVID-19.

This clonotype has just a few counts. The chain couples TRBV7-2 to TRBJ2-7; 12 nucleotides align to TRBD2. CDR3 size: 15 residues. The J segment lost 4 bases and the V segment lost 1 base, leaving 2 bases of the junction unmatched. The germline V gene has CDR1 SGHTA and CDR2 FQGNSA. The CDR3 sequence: CASSLGTSGTYEQYF. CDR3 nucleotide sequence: TGTGCCAGCAGCTTAGGGACTAGCGGGACGTACGAGCAGTACTTC.

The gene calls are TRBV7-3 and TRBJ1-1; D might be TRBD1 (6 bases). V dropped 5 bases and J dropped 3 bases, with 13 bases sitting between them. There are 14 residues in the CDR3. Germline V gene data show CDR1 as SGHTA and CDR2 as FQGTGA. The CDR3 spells CASSRGAGDTEAFF. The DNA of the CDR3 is TGTGCCAGCAGCCGGGGGGCTGGGGACACTGAAGCTTTCTTT.

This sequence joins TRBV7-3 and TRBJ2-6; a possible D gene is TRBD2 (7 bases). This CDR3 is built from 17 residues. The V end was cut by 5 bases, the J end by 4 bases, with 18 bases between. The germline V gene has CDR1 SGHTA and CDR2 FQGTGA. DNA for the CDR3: TGTGCCAGCAGCCCTTCCATCGGGGGGCGGGGGGCCAACGTCCTGACTTTC. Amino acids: CASSPSIGGRGANVLTF.

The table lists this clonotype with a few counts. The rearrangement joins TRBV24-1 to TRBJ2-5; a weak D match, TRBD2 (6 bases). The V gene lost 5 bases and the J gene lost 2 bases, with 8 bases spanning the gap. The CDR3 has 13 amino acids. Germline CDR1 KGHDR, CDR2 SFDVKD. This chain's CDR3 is CATSVSGQETQYF. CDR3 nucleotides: TGTGCCACCAGTGTAAGCGGGCAAGAGACCCAGTACTTC.

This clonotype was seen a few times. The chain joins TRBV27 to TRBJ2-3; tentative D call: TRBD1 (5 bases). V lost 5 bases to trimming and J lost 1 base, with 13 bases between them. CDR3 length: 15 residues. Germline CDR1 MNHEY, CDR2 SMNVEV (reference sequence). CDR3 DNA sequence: TGTGCCAGCAGTCAATATGGGGCGGGCACAGATACGCAGTATTTT. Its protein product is CASSQYGAGTDTQYF.

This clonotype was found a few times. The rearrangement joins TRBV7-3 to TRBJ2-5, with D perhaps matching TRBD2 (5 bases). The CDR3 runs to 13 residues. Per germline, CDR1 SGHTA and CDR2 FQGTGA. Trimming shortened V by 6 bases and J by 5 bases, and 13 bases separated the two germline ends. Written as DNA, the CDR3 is TGTGCCAGCAGTCTCGCCCGAGGGGAGACCCAGTACTTC. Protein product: CASSLARGETQYF.

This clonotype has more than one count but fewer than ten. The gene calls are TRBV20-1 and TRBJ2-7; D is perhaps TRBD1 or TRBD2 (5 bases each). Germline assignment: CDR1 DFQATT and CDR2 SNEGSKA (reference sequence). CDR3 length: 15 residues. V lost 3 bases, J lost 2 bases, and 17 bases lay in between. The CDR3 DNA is TGCAGTGCTAGGAGCCGGGACCAGGGCCCCTACGAGCAGTACTTC. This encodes CSARSRDQGPYEQYF.

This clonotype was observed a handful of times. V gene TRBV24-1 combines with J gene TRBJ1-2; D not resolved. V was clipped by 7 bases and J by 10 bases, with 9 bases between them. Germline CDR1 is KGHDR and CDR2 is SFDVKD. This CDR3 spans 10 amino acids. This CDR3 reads CATRSGLYTF. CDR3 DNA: TGTGCCACCAGGTCAGGTCTCTACACCTTC.

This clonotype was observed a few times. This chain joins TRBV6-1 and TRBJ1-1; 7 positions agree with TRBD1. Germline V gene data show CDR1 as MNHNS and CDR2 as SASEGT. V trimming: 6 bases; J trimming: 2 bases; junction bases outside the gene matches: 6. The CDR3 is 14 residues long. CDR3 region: CASSPGTENTEAFF. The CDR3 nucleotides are TGTGCCAGCAGCCCCGGGACAGAAAACACTGAAGCTTTCTTT.

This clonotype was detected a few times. As DNA, the CDR3 is TGTGCCAGCACCATTTCCCTTGGCTACGAGCAGTACTTC. Encoded protein: CASTISLGYEQYF. The chain uses TRBV12-3 or TRBV12-4 and TRBJ2-7; D is unresolved. The V and J ends lost 7 bases and 3 bases respectively, with 13 bases between them. The CDR3 contains 13 residues.

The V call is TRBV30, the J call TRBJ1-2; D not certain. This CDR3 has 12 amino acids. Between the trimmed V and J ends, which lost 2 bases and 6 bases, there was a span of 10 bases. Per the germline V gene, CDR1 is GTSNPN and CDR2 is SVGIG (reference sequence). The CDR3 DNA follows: TGTGCCTGGAGTCCTCGGACTGATGGCTACACCTTC. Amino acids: CAWSPRTDGYTF.

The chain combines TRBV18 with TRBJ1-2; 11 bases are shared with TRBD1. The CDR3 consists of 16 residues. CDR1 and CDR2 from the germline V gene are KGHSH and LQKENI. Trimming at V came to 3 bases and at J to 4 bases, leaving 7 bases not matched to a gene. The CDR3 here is CASSPPGQGVGYGYTF. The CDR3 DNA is TGTGCCAGCTCACCGCCGGGACAGGGGGTCGGCTATGGCTACACCTTC.

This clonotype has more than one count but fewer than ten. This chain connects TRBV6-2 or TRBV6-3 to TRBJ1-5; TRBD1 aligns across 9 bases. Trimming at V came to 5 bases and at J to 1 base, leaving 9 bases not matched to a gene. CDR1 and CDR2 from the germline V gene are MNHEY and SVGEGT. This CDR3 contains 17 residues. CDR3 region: CASSRGTGYRSNQPQHF. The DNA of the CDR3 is TGTGCCAGCAGTCGTGGGACAGGGTATCGGAGCAATCAGCCCCAGCATTTT.

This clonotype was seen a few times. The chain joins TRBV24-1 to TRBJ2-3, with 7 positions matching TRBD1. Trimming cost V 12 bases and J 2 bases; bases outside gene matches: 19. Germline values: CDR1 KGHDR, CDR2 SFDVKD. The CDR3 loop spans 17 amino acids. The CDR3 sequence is CAPGPGQQRPFTDTQYF. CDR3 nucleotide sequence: TGTGCCCCGGGGCCGGGACAGCAGAGACCGTTCACAGATACGCAGTATTTT.

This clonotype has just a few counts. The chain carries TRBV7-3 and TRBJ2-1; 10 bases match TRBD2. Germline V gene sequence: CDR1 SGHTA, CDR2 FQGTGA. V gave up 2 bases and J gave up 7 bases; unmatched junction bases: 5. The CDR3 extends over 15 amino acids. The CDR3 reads CASSLVAGGLNEQFF. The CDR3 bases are TGTGCCAGCAGCTTAGTAGCGGGAGGATTAAATGAGCAGTTCTTC.

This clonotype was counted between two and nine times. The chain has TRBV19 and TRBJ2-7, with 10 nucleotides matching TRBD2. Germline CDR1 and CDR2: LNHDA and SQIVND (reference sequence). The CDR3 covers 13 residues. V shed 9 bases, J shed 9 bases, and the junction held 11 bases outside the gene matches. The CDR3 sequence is CASRGPSGSGQYF. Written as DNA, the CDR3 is TGTGCCAGCCGTGGGCCTAGCGGGAGTGGGCAGTACTTC. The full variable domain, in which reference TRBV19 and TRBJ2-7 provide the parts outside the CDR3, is DGGITQSPKYLFRKEGQNVTLSCEQNLNHDAMYWYRQDPGQGLRLIYYSQIVNDFQKGDIAEGYSVSREKKESFPLTVTSAQKNPTAFYLCASRGPSGSGQYFGPGTRLTVT.

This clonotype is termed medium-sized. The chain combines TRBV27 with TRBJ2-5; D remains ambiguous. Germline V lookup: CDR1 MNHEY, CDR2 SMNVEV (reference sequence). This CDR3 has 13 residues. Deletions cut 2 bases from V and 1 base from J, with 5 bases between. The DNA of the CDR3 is TGTGCCAGCAGTTTAGGGTTCCAAGAGACCCAGTACTTC. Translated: CASSLGFQETQYF.

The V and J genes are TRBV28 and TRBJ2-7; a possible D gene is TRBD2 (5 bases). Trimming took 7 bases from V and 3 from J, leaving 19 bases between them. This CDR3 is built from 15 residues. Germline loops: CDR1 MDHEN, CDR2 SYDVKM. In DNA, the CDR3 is TGTGCCAGCACCGCGAGGCAGGAGAGGGTCTACGAGCAGTACTTC. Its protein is CASTARQERVYEQYF.

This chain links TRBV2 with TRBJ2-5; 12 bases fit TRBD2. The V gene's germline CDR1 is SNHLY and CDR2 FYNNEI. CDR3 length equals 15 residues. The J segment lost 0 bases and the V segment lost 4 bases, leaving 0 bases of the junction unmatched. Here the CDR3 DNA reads TGTGCCAGCAGTGGACTAGCGGGAGACCAAGAGACCCAGTACTTC. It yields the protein CASSGLAGDQETQYF.

As DNA, the CDR3 is TGTGCCAGCAGTCGTATTGGGGGCAAAGAGACCCAGTACTTC. It is translated as CASSRIGGKETQYF. This sequence joins TRBV25-1 and TRBJ2-5; D is perhaps TRBD1 (6 bases). V lost 5 bases and J 3 bases, leaving 13 bases between the germline ends. Germline V gene data show CDR1 as MGHDK and CDR2 as SYGVNS. The CDR3 sequence is 14 residues long.

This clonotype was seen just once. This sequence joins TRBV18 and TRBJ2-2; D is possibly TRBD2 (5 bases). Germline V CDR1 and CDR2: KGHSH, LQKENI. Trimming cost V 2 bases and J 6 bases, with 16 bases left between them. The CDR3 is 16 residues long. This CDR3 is CASSPWGEKGSGELFF. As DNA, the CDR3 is TGTGCCAGCTCACCATGGGGAGAGAAGGGATCCGGGGAGCTGTTTTTT.

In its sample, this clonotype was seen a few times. CDR3 bases: TGCAGTGCTACTACACCGGGACTAGCGACCATAAGCTCCTACGAGCAGTACTTC. Its translation: CSATTPGLATISSYEQYF. This rearrangement joins TRBV20-1 to TRBJ2-7, with TRBD2 identical over 10 bases. The germline gives CDR1 DFQATT, CDR2 SNEGSKA (reference sequence). V trimming: 4 bases; J trimming: 0 bases; junction bases outside the gene matches: 15. The CDR3 is 18 amino acids.

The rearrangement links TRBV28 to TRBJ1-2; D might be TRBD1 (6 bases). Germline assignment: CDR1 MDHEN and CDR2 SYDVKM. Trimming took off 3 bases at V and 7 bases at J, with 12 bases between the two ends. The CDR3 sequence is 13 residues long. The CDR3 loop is CASSFSGGLGYTF. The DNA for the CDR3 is TGTGCCAGCAGTTTTTCGGGGGGCCTTGGCTACACCTTC.

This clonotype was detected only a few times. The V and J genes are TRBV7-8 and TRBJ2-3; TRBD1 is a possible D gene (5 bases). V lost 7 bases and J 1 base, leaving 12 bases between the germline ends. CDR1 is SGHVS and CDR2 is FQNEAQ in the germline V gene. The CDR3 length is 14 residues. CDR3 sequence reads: CASMYRSGTDTQYF. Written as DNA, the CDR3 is TGTGCCAGCATGTACAGGTCTGGCACAGATACGCAGTATTTT.

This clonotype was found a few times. The CDR3 DNA reads TGTGCCAGCAGCTTAGGGCTAGCGAATGAGCAGTTCTTC. Its translation is CASSLGLANEQFF. The V call is TRBV7-2, the J call TRBJ2-1, with D possibly TRBD2 on 6 matching bases. The CDR3 consists of 13 residues. Trimming removed 1 base at V and 7 bases at J, with 8 bases between. CDR1 and CDR2 from the germline V gene are SGHTA and FQGNSA.

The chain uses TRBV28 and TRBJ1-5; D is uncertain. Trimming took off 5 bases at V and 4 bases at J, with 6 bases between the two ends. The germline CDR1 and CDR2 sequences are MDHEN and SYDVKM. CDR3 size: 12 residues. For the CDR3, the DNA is TGTGCCAGCAGTGGATTTAATCAGCCCCAGCATTTT. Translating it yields CASSGFNQPQHF.

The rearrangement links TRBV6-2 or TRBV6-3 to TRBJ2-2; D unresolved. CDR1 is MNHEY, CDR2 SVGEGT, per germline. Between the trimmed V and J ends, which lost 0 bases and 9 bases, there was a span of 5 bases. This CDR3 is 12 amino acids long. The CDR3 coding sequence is TGTGCCAGCAGTTACTCGAGGCGGGAGCTGTTTTTT. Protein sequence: CASSYSRRELFF.

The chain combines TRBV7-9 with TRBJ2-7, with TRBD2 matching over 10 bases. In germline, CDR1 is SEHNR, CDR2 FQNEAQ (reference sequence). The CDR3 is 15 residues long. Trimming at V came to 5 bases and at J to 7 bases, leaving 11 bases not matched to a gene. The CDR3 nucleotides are TGTGCCAGCAGCCCCCAAGCGGGAGGGGTTAGGGAGCAGTACTTC. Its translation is CASSPQAGGVREQYF. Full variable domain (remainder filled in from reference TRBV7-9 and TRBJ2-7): DTGVSQNPRHKITKRGQNVTFRCDPISEHNRLYWYRQTLGQGPEFLTYFQNEAQLEKSRLLSDRFSAERPKGSFSTLEIQRTEQGDSAMYLCASSPQAGGVREQYFGPGTRLTVT.

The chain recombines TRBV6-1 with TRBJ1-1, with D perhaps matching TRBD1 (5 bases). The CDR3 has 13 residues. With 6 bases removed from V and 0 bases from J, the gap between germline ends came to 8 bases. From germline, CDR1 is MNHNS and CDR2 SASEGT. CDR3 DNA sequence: TGTGCCAGCAGGCGGGGGATGAACACTGAAGCTTTCTTT. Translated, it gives CASRRGMNTEAFF.

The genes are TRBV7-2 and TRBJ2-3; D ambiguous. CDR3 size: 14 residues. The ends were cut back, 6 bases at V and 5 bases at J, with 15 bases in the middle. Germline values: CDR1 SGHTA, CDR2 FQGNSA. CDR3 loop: CASRSSRGQDTQYF. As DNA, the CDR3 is TGTGCCAGCAGATCTTCCAGAGGCCAAGATACGCAGTATTTT. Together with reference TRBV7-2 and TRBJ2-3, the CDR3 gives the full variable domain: GAGVSQSPSNKVTEKGKDVELRCDPISGHTALYWYRQSLGQGLEFLIYFQGNSAPDKSGLPSDRFSAERTGGSVSTLTIQRTQQEDSAVYLCASRSSRGQDTQYFGPGTRLTVL.